Listed below are T cell receptor beta chains from one sample, sequenced in a study of T cells in Graves' hyperthyroidism and ophthalmopathy. TCRdb reanalysed the multiplex PCR reads using MiXCR and keeps one entry per CDR3 protein. The table shows fewer than 500,000 distinct CDR3 sequences, with 14% to 15% occurring only once. Source material: blood. The receptor set was obtained from a man younger than 35 with Graves' ophthalmopathy. The CDR3 runs from the conserved cysteine through the conserved F or W. The D gene is left open where the match is weak. Size is omitted from some rows. Given values are once, few, many or a class for expanded clones.

cdr3_nt: TGTGCCAGCAGTTACCCGGCGCGGGGGACCTCTGGGGCCAACGTCCTGACTTTC; cdr3_aa: CASSYPARGTSGANVLTF; clone_size: NA; j_call: TRBJ2-6; v_call: TRBV6-5; d_call: TRBD2
cdr3_nt: TGTGCCAGCTCACCATCCTCGGGGGGCTCCTACGAGCAGTACTTC; cdr3_aa: CASSPSSGGSYEQYF; clone_size: many; j_call: TRBJ2-7; v_call: TRBV18; d_call: TRBD2
cdr3_nt: TGTGCCAGCTCACCATTGGGGTTAGAGACCCAGTACTTC; cdr3_aa: CASSPLGLETQYF; clone_size: few; j_call: TRBJ2-5; v_call: TRBV18; d_call: NA
cdr3_nt: TGCGCCAGCAGCTTGACCACGACTAGCTCCACAGATACGCAGTATTTT; cdr3_aa: CASSLTTTSSTDTQYF; clone_size: NA; j_call: TRBJ2-3; v_call: TRBV5-1; d_call: TRBD2
cdr3_nt: TGTGCCAGCAGTTACCCGGGACAGACCTACAATGAGCAGTTCTTC; cdr3_aa: CASSYPGQTYNEQFF; clone_size: many; j_call: TRBJ2-1; v_call: TRBV6-2/TRBV6-3; d_call: TRBD1
cdr3_nt: TGCAGTGCTAGAGGGCAGGGGCACACTGAAGCTTTCTTT; cdr3_aa: CSARGQGHTEAFF; clone_size: many; j_call: TRBJ1-1; v_call: TRBV20-1; d_call: NA
cdr3_nt: TGTGCCAGTATTAGGGGGCTCACTGAAGCTTTCTTT; cdr3_aa: CASIRGLTEAFF; clone_size: NA; j_call: TRBJ1-1; v_call: TRBV19; d_call: TRBD1
cdr3_nt: TGTGCCAGCAGCCGCCGGGACAGATACAATGAGCAGTTCTTC; cdr3_aa: CASSRRDRYNEQFF; clone_size: many; j_call: TRBJ2-1; v_call: TRBV3-1; d_call: TRBD1
cdr3_nt: TGTGCCAGCAGCCCCCCGACAGCTTACGAGCAGTACTTC; cdr3_aa: CASSPPTAYEQYF; clone_size: many; j_call: TRBJ2-7; v_call: TRBV7-9; d_call: NA
cdr3_nt: TGTGCCAGCAGCGTAGTAGCGGGAGATACCGGGGAGCTGTTTTTT; cdr3_aa: CASSVVAGDTGELFF; clone_size: NA; j_call: TRBJ2-2; v_call: TRBV9; d_call: TRBD2
cdr3_nt: TGTGCCAGCTCACCCGGGACAGGGCATCAGCCCCAGCATTTT; cdr3_aa: CASSPGTGHQPQHF; clone_size: many; j_call: TRBJ1-5; v_call: TRBV18; d_call: TRBD1
cdr3_nt: TGTGCCACCAGTGATTCCGCATTGAGGGCACCCCTCCACTTT; cdr3_aa: CATSDSALRAPLHF; clone_size: NA; j_call: TRBJ1-6; v_call: TRBV24-1; d_call: NA
cdr3_nt: TGTGCCAGCAGTCCAAGAGGTTTAAGACAAAGTCAGCCCCAGCATTTT; cdr3_aa: CASSPRGLRQSQPQHF; clone_size: few; j_call: TRBJ1-5; v_call: TRBV28; d_call: NA
cdr3_nt: TGTGCCAGCTCACCCCCTGCCGGGGGTGGTGCATACGAGCAGTACTTC; cdr3_aa: CASSPPAGGGAYEQYF; clone_size: few; j_call: TRBJ2-7; v_call: TRBV18; d_call: NA
cdr3_nt: TGTGCCAGCAGTTTAAGAGCAGAGAATCAGCCCCAGCATTTT; cdr3_aa: CASSLRAENQPQHF; clone_size: many; j_call: TRBJ1-5; v_call: TRBV28; d_call: NA
cdr3_nt: TGTGCCAGCAGCCGAGACCGGGACCAGTACGAGCAGTACTTC; cdr3_aa: CASSRDRDQYEQYF; clone_size: NA; j_call: TRBJ2-7; v_call: TRBV3-1; d_call: NA
cdr3_nt: TGTGCCAGCAGCTTAGGGGTAGCGGGTCGCACAGATACGCAGTATTTT; cdr3_aa: CASSLGVAGRTDTQYF; clone_size: NA; j_call: TRBJ2-3; v_call: TRBV7-6; d_call: TRBD2
cdr3_nt: TGTGCCAGTAGTACCCCCCTGCGACAGGTGGGGGATGGCTACACCTTC; cdr3_aa: CASSTPLRQVGDGYTF; clone_size: NA; j_call: TRBJ1-2; v_call: TRBV19; d_call: NA
cdr3_nt: TGTGCCAGCCCACAGGGCAACGAGCAGTACTTC; cdr3_aa: CASPQGNEQYF; clone_size: many; j_call: TRBJ2-7; v_call: TRBV7-9; d_call: NA
cdr3_nt: TGCAGTGCTAGAGATCCAGGACAGGGGAACACTGAAGCTTTCTTT; cdr3_aa: CSARDPGQGNTEAFF; clone_size: many; j_call: TRBJ1-1; v_call: TRBV20-1; d_call: TRBD1
cdr3_nt: TGCGCCAGCAGCTTTGAGACAGGTGCGAACACTGAAGCTTTCTTT; cdr3_aa: CASSFETGANTEAFF; clone_size: many; j_call: TRBJ1-1; v_call: TRBV5-1; d_call: NA
cdr3_nt: TGCAGTGCTAGAGAGGTTGGGGGTACTAGCGGGAGGTCAGATACGCAGTATTTT; cdr3_aa: CSAREVGGTSGRSDTQYF; clone_size: many; j_call: TRBJ2-3; v_call: TRBV20-1; d_call: TRBD2
cdr3_nt: TGCAGCGTGGAGCGCGGGGCTTCTGGAAACACCATATATTTT; cdr3_aa: CSVERGASGNTIYF; clone_size: few; j_call: TRBJ1-3; v_call: TRBV29-1; d_call: NA
cdr3_nt: TGTGCCAGCAGTTTTGAGGGGGTCGGTGGCTACACCTTC; cdr3_aa: CASSFEGVGGYTF; clone_size: NA; j_call: TRBJ1-2; v_call: TRBV12-3/TRBV12-4; d_call: NA
cdr3_nt: TGTGCCAGTACCCCTAGCACCTTCACTAGCACAGATACGCAGTATTTT; cdr3_aa: CASTPSTFTSTDTQYF; clone_size: NA; j_call: TRBJ2-3; v_call: TRBV3-1; d_call: NA
cdr3_nt: TGTGCCAGCAGCGACCTAGCGGGGGGGGCAGATACGCAGTATTTT; cdr3_aa: CASSDLAGGADTQYF; clone_size: NA; j_call: TRBJ2-3; v_call: TRBV9; d_call: TRBD2
cdr3_nt: TGTGCCAGCAAACCCACAGGGTATCAGCCCCAGCATTTT; cdr3_aa: CASKPTGYQPQHF; clone_size: many; j_call: TRBJ1-5; v_call: TRBV27; d_call: NA
cdr3_nt: TGTGCCAGCAGCCCCCGCGCGGCAGGACACGAGCAGTACTTC; cdr3_aa: CASSPRAAGHEQYF; clone_size: NA; j_call: TRBJ2-7; v_call: TRBV3-1; d_call: NA
cdr3_nt: TGTGCCAGCAGTTCTCGAGGGTCCAGGGACACTGAAGCTTTCTTT; cdr3_aa: CASSSRGSRDTEAFF; clone_size: many; j_call: TRBJ1-1; v_call: TRBV6-5; d_call: NA
cdr3_nt: TGTGCCAGCAGTTACTGGGCAGGGGCTATGAACACTGAAGCTTTCTTT; cdr3_aa: CASSYWAGAMNTEAFF; clone_size: many; j_call: TRBJ1-1; v_call: TRBV6-5; d_call: NA
cdr3_nt: TGCAGTGCTAGAGGCAACCGGGACAGCCAAGAGACCCAGTACTTC; cdr3_aa: CSARGNRDSQETQYF; clone_size: many; j_call: TRBJ2-5; v_call: TRBV20-1; d_call: TRBD1
cdr3_nt: TGTGCCACCAGCAGAGCCATAGGGGTGCCGACTGAAAAACTGTTTTTT; cdr3_aa: CATSRAIGVPTEKLFF; clone_size: NA; j_call: TRBJ1-4; v_call: TRBV15; d_call: NA
cdr3_nt: TGTGCCAGCAGCCCAGAGGGATTGGGGGTCAATCAGCCCCAGCATTTT; cdr3_aa: CASSPEGLGVNQPQHF; clone_size: many; j_call: TRBJ1-5; v_call: TRBV7-8; d_call: NA
cdr3_nt: TGTGCCAGCAGCCAAGGGGGGACAGCCTACAATGAGCAGTTCTTC; cdr3_aa: CASSQGGTAYNEQFF; clone_size: many; j_call: TRBJ2-1; v_call: TRBV14; d_call: TRBD1
cdr3_nt: TGTGTCAGCAGGATTACCGGGACGCATAGCACAGATACGCAGTATTTT; cdr3_aa: CVSRITGTHSTDTQYF; clone_size: NA; j_call: TRBJ2-3; v_call: TRBV6-1; d_call: NA
cdr3_nt: TGTGCCTGGAGTAAGGGGGCTAGGTCGAACACCGGGGAGCTGTTTTTT; cdr3_aa: CAWSKGARSNTGELFF; clone_size: NA; j_call: TRBJ2-2; v_call: TRBV30; d_call: TRBD1
cdr3_nt: TGTGCCAGCAGTCACGCCGGGACAGGGGGATTTCAGTTCTTC; cdr3_aa: CASSHAGTGGFQFF; clone_size: many; j_call: TRBJ2-1; v_call: TRBV6-1; d_call: TRBD1
cdr3_nt: TGTGCCACCAGCAGAGATATTACAGGAAACGCTCAGCCCCAGCATTTT; cdr3_aa: CATSRDITGNAQPQHF; clone_size: few; j_call: TRBJ1-5; v_call: TRBV15; d_call: NA
cdr3_nt: TGCAGTGCCACTATCAGGACAGGGGGCTACGAGCAGTACTTC; cdr3_aa: CSATIRTGGYEQYF; clone_size: many; j_call: TRBJ2-7; v_call: TRBV20-1; d_call: TRBD1
cdr3_nt: TGCAGTGCCGTACTAGGGAGGTCTGACGAGCAGTACTTC; cdr3_aa: CSAVLGRSDEQYF; clone_size: many; j_call: TRBJ2-7; v_call: TRBV20-1; d_call: NA
cdr3_nt: TGTGCCAGCAGCGTCAGCGGGACTAGCACAGATACGCAGTATTTT; cdr3_aa: CASSVSGTSTDTQYF; clone_size: many; j_call: TRBJ2-3; v_call: TRBV9; d_call: TRBD2
cdr3_nt: TGTGCCAGCGGGGGGTCTGTGAGGAACACTGAAGCTTTCTTT; cdr3_aa: CASGGSVRNTEAFF; clone_size: many; j_call: TRBJ1-1; v_call: TRBV2; d_call: NA
cdr3_nt: TGTGCCAGCAGCGTGTCAGGAGGCCAAGAGACCCAGTACTTC; cdr3_aa: CASSVSGGQETQYF; clone_size: many; j_call: TRBJ2-5; v_call: TRBV9; d_call: NA
cdr3_nt: TGTGCCAGTACAACTAGCGGGCTAGCCTACGAGCAGTACTTC; cdr3_aa: CASTTSGLAYEQYF; clone_size: few; j_call: TRBJ2-7; v_call: TRBV19; d_call: TRBD2
cdr3_nt: TGTGCCAGCAGCACGCTGAAGACACAAAGCACAGATACGCAGTATTTT; cdr3_aa: CASSTLKTQSTDTQYF; clone_size: many; j_call: TRBJ2-3; v_call: TRBV3-1; d_call: NA
cdr3_nt: TGCGCCAGCAGCCCGAAGGTCCCGGGACAGGAGTGGCTAGTAGAAGCTTTCTTT; cdr3_aa: CASSPKVPGQEWLVEAFF; clone_size: many; j_call: TRBJ1-1; v_call: TRBV5-1; d_call: TRBD1
cdr3_nt: TGCAGTGCTGCGGGACTAGCGGGACCGTACAATGAGCAGTTCTTC; cdr3_aa: CSAAGLAGPYNEQFF; clone_size: many; j_call: TRBJ2-1; v_call: TRBV20-1; d_call: TRBD2
cdr3_nt: TGTGCCAGCAGCTTAAAAGGTCCTAGCGGGGGCTCCTACAATGAGCAGTTCTTC; cdr3_aa: CASSLKGPSGGSYNEQFF; clone_size: many; j_call: TRBJ2-1; v_call: TRBV7-3; d_call: TRBD2
cdr3_nt: TGCAGTGCCGCAAAAGTGGTTAACTATGGCTACACCTTC; cdr3_aa: CSAAKVVNYGYTF; clone_size: many; j_call: TRBJ1-2; v_call: TRBV20-1; d_call: NA
cdr3_nt: TGTGCCAGCAGCATAAAATCGGGGTCCGGGGAGCTGTTTTTT; cdr3_aa: CASSIKSGSGELFF; clone_size: many; j_call: TRBJ2-2; v_call: TRBV11-2; d_call: NA
cdr3_nt: TGCGCCAGCAGTCAAGGGGACGCCTCGTTGCAGTACTTC; cdr3_aa: CASSQGDASLQYF; clone_size: many; j_call: TRBJ2-7; v_call: TRBV5-1; d_call: NA
cdr3_nt: TGTGCCAGCAACCTTGGACACCCGAACACTGAAGCTTTCTTT; cdr3_aa: CASNLGHPNTEAFF; clone_size: many; j_call: TRBJ1-1; v_call: TRBV6-1; d_call: NA
cdr3_nt: TGTGCCAGCAGCGAACTAGCGGGAGGTCCCAATGAGCAGTTCTTC; cdr3_aa: CASSELAGGPNEQFF; clone_size: NA; j_call: TRBJ2-1; v_call: TRBV7-9; d_call: TRBD2
cdr3_nt: TGTGCCAGCAGGGGACCGGACAGCACAGATACGCAGTATTTT; cdr3_aa: CASRGPDSTDTQYF; clone_size: few; j_call: TRBJ2-3; v_call: TRBV6-1; d_call: NA
cdr3_nt: TGTGCCAGCAGCGTTCACAGGTCTAGCACAGATACGCAGTATTTT; cdr3_aa: CASSVHRSSTDTQYF; clone_size: NA; j_call: TRBJ2-3; v_call: TRBV9; d_call: NA